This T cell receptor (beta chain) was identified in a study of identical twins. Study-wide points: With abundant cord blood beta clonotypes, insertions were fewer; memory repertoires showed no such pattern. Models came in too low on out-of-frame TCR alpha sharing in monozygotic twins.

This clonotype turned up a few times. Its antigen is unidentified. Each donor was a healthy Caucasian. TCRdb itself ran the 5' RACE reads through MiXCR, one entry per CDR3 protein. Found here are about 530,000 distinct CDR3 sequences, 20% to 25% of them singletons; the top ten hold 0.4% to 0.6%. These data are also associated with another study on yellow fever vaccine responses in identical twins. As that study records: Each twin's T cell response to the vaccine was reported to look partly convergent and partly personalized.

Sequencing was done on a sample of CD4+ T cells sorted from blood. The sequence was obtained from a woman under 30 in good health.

CDR3 nucleotides: TGTGCCAGCAGCGGCGAGGGAACTAATGAAAAACTGTTTTTT. Protein product: CASSGEGTNEKLFF. The J gene is TRBJ1-4, the V gene TRBV12-3 or TRBV12-4; no clear D. The V end lost 6 bases, the J end lost 1 base, and 9 bases lay between the germline ends. The CDR3 has 14 amino acids.